The rows below give T cell receptor beta chains drawn from one sample of a study of blood T cell repertoires in COVID-19. Profiled with immunoSEQ multiplex PCR; TCRdb holds only in-frame clones, not every one. The top ten clones hold less than 10% of a sample with approximately 80,000 clones, over 70% of them seen once. The source material was peripheral blood. These receptors were obtained from a human donor in a cohort sampled during active COVID-19. Both conserved end residues are trimmed from each CDR3. D genes are given only for firm matches. Rows give clone size only sometimes, using once, few, many, or a class for an expanded clone.

D | J | size | V | CDR3
. | TRBJ1-4 | . | TRBV7-9 | ASSRQTTNEKLF
TRBD1 | TRBJ1-5 | . | TRBV28 | ASSLLGDSRNQPQH
. | TRBJ2-2 | . | TRBV28 | ASSVGGWALF
TRBD1 | TRBJ1-6 | . | TRBV6-5 | ASRDGQGGNSPLH
TRBD1 | TRBJ2-3 | . | TRBV27 | ASRRPGQGLDTQY
. | TRBJ1-1 | . | TRBV5-6 | ASSFPGGGAF
. | TRBJ1-6 | . | TRBV19 | ASSVDYDSPLH
. | TRBJ1-2 | . | TRBV5-1 | ASSLIQNYGYT
. | TRBJ2-3 | . | TRBV12-2 | ASRLPRDFRTDTQY
TRBD1 | TRBJ2-7 | . | TRBV28 | ASSPQGALREQY
TRBD1 | TRBJ2-3 | . | TRBV5-6 | ASSSQSAGGDTQY
. | TRBJ2-3 | once | TRBV24-1 | ATSDAGAKFTDTQY
. | TRBJ1-3 | . | TRBV6-5 | ASRGERSGNTIY
. | TRBJ1-5 | . | TRBV12-2 | ASRLAQDREGNQPQH
TRBD1 | TRBJ2-7 | . | TRBV2 | ASRLRQGAYEQY
. | TRBJ1-1 | . | TRBV5-5 | ASSSITGTEAF
TRBD1 | TRBJ2-7 | . | TRBV5-6 | ASSRPGQGYEQY
TRBD2 | TRBJ2-3 | . | TRBV10-2 | ASSLAGGTDTQY
. | TRBJ1-2 | . | TRBV28 | ASSLSNRVDGYT
. | TRBJ1-2 | . | TRBV6-5 | ASSHNYGYT
. | TRBJ2-3 | . | TRBV5-5 | ASSTEASLTVYTQY
TRBD1 | TRBJ1-2 | . | TRBV9 | ASSAGPQGPGSYGYT
TRBD1 | TRBJ1-6 | . | TRBV6-6 | ASRAGTDSPLH
TRBD2 | TRBJ2-7 | . | TRBV30 | AWVKWGGSYEQY
TRBD2 | TRBJ2-7 | . | TRBV12-5 | ASGSRGRGSSYEQY
. | TRBJ1-1 | . | TRBV7-2 | ASSLANRVGTEAF
. | TRBJ2-5 | few | TRBV6-5 | ASSPSRAPETQY
. | TRBJ2-7 | . | TRBV7-2 | ASSPQVGGVYEQY
. | TRBJ2-1 | . | TRBV4-1 | ASSQRGQSPYNEQF
. | TRBJ1-6 | . | TRBV5-1 | ASSLETDSPLH
TRBD1 | TRBJ1-3 | . | TRBV7-9 | ASSVGPGQGRNTIY
. | TRBJ2-7 | . | TRBV24-1 | ATSRSWHFVDYEQY